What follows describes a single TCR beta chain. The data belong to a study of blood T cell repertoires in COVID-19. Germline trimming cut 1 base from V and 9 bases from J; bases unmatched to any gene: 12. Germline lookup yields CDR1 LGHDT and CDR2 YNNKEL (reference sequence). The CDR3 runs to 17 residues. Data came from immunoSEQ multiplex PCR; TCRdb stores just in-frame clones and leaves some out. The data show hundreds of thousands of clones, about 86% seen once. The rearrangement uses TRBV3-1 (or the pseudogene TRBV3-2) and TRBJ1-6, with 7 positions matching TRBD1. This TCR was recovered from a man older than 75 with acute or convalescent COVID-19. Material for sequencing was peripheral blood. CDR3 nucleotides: TGTGCCAGCAGCCAAGCACCCCAGGGGGTGGGAGGTTCACCCCTCCACTTT. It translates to CASSQAPQGVGGSPLHF.